Listed below are T cell receptor beta chains from one sample, sequenced in a study of cytomegalovirus exposure and HLA in healthy donors. Repertoires were generated with immunoSEQ multiplex PCR, while TCRdb's copy carries only in-frame clones and drops some. Of around 150,000 clones listed, 76% are singletons. Sequenced: PBMCs. All receptors derive from a man aged 35-49 years in good health and CMV-seronegative. The CDR3 runs from the conserved cysteine through the conserved F or W. Fields, in order: CDR3 length, V gene, CDR3 protein.

14	TRBV19	CASSPSGNTGELFF
14	TRBV7-2	CASSLASVQETQYF
14	TRBV7-9	CASSFGTANQPQHF
11	TRBV6-1	CASSELYGYTF
14	TRBV5-4	CASNREGGTDTQYF
16	TRBV19	CASSIHSGGTYNEQFF
11	TRBV28	CSTMNTYEQYF
15	TRBV7-9	CASSVPGGLGDEQYF
15	TRBV10-3	CAISESETANYGYTF
14	TRBV5-1	CASSRQGPGEKLFF
11	TRBV19	CASSILAEAFF
13	TRBV5-4	CASSLVEDTEAFF
15	TRBV5-1	CASRAGLPNTGELFF
15	TRBV5-4	CASSKDYPSTDTQYF
14	TRBV7-6	CASSVSGSQETQYF
14	TRBV9	CASSARTSGETQYF
16	TRBV30	CAWRARTGKNYNEQFF
13	TRBV7-9	CASSLSLNTEAFF
15	TRBV5-5	CASSLSTVANYGYTF
15	TRBV7-2	CASSSPSSGANVLTF
16	TRBV19	CASSIWGASGSPEQYF
14	TRBV6-5	CASSSAATSFLQYF
15	TRBV5-3	CARSFWAGGYNEQFF
17	TRBV11-2	CASQPAPSGGGADTQYF
15	TRBV9	CASSVESGRGNEQFF
15	TRBV7-2	CASSPGWTSRQTQYF
14	TRBV27	CASSPRGTGSEQYF
15	TRBV7-2	CASSLGGQINEKLFF
17	TRBV13	CASSLQPRAGGQETQYF
15	TRBV4-2	CASSQASASTGELFF
17	TRBV4-1	CASSRGQGASGANVLTF
16	TRBV11-2	CASSSTAGIPNYGYTF
18	TRBV5-1	CASSPTPGQGHVSYEQYF
16	TRBV6-4	CASSPQTNINTGELFF
15	TRBV19	CASSPGTSGYNEQFF
16	TRBV9	CASSPQTGIYSGEQYF
15	TRBV18	CASSRNREGSYEQYF
17	TRBV5-1	CASSLTEPSLSGNTIYF
13	TRBV6-1	CASSEFDRDLQFF
13	TRBV19	CASSIVISSEQFF
15	TRBV25-1	CATTTSGGGNEKLFF
13	TRBV6-1	CASISHAYRRAFF
14	TRBV27	CASSAGQGEAEQFF
14	TRBV5-5	CASSLVSGSYEQYF
12	TRBV5-6	CASSFGPYEQYF
17	TRBV10-3	CATTPTPGPGGYYGYTF
16	TRBV6-7	CASSWGLPRGPSEQYF
16	TRBV7-6	CASSLPLAGAYNEQFF
15	TRBV6-5	CASSYGGGRRNEQFF
15	TRBV28	CASSIGTGGSDEQFF
16	TRBV5-5	CASSLAGSLTYNEQFF
15	TRBV13	CASSLGTSGRREQFF